This T cell receptor (beta chain) stems from a study of CD8 T cells in Susac syndrome. Random hexamers were used to reverse transcribe 0.5 to 1 ug of RNA. Each CDR3 protein gets one entry after TCRdb re-called the immunoSEQ multiplex PCR reads with MiXCR. Altogether roughly 130,000 distinct CDR3 sequences are present, 90% to 95% being singletons, with the ten largest covering more than 0.1%. From germline, CDR1 is SQVTM and CDR2 ANQGSEA. There are 12 residues in the CDR3. V lost 4 bases, J lost 3 bases, and 10 bases lay in between. The V gene is TRBV29-1, the J gene TRBJ2-7; D might be TRBD1 (6 bases). The clonotype originates from a human donor in good health. Sequenced input: CD4+ T cells from PBMCs. The CDR3 nucleotides are TGCAGCGTTGGGGGCAGGGGCTACGAGCAGTACTTC. Protein sequence: CSVGGRGYEQYF.